The entry below describes one T cell receptor beta chain. The CDR3 runs to 18 residues. Germline-derived CDR1 and CDR2 are MNHEY and SVGEGT. The junction had 16 bases not matched to a gene; V was cut back by 4 bases and J by 6 bases. Here immunoSEQ multiplex PCR was the method, and the copy in TCRdb shows in-frame clones only, minus some. The profile shows under 130,000 clones, 75% to 90% of them singletons. The data are from a study of control samples from healthy donors and cancer patients. The V and J genes are TRBV6-2 or TRBV6-3 and TRBJ1-5, with 9 bases fitting TRBD1. The sequence was obtained from a man aged 60-69 years with lung cancer. Input material: PBMCs. CDR3 residues: CASSSVGQGFVSSQPQHF. The CDR3 DNA reads TGTGCCAGCAGTTCCGTAGGACAGGGGTTCGTTTCTAGTCAGCCCCAGCATTTT.